This T cell receptor (beta chain) was sequenced during a study of T cell clones after liver transplantation. TCRdb's copy holds only in-frame clones and misses some; the assay was immunoSEQ multiplex PCR. The sample shows 50,000 or so clones, 55% to 85% of them seen only once. This sequence originates from a human patient who received a liver transplant. These T cells may partly come from the graft donor. The material sequenced was CD4+ T cells from blood, taken around 4.5 years after liver transplant.

The CDR3 sequence: CASSEGEWGSEKLFF. The CDR3 DNA reads as TGTGCCAGCAGTGAAGGGGAGTGGGGAAGTGAAAAACTGTTTTTT. This chain uses TRBV2 with TRBJ1-4; D unresolved. V dropped 1 base and J dropped 7 bases, with 13 bases sitting between them. Germline V lookup: CDR1 SNHLY, CDR2 FYNNEI. CDR3 length: 15 amino acids. Full variable domain (rest looked up from reference TRBV2 and TRBJ1-4): EPEVTQTPSHQVTQMGQEVILRCVPISNHLYFYWYRQILGQKVEFLVSFYNNEISEKSEIFDDQFSVERPDGSNFTLKIRSTKLEDSAMYFCASSEGEWGSEKLFFGSGTQLSVL.